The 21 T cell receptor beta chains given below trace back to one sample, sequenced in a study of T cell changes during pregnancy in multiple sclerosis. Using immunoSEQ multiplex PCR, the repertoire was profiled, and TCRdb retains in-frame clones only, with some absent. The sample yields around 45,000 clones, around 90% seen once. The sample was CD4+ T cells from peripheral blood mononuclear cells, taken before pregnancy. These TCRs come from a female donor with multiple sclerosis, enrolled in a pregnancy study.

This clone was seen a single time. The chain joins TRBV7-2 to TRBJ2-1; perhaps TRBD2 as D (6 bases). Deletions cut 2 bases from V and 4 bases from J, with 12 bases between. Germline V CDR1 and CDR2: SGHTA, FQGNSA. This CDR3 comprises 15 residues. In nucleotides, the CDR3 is TGTGCCAGCAGCTTATATTTAGCGGAATACAATGAGCAGTTCTTC. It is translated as CASSLYLAEYNEQFF.

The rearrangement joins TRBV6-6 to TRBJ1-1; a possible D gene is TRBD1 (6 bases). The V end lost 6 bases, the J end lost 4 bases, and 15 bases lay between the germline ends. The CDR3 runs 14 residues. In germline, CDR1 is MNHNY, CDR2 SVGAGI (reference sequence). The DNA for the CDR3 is TGTGCCAGCAGCTCTACCCCGGACAGCACTGAAGCTTTCTTT. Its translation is CASSSTPDSTEAFF.

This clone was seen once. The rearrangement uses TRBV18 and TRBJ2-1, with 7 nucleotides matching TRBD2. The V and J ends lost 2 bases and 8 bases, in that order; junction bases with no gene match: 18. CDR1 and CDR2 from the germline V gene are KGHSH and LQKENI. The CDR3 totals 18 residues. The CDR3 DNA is TGTGCCAGCTCACCATTAGGGCTAGCGGTCGGGATTTTCGATGAGCAGTTCTTC. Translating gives CASSPLGLAVGIFDEQFF.

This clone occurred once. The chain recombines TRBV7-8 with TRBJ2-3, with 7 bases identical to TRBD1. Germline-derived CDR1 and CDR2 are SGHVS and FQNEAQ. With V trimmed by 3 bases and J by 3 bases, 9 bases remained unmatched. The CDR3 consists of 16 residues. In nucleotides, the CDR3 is TGTGCCAGCAGCTTCGATCCGGGACAGAATACAGATACGCAGTATTTT. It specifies CASSFDPGQNTDTQYF.

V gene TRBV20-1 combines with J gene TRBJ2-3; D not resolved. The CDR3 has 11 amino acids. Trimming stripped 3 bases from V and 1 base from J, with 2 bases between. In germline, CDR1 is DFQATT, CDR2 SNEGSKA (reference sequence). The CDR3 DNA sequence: TGCAGTGCTAGCGGCACAGATACGCAGTATTTT. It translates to CSASGTDTQYF.

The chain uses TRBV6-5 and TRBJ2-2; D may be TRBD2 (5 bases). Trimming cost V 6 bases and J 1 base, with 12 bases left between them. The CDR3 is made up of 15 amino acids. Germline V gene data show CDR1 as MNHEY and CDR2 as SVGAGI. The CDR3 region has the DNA TGTGCCAGCAGGGGGTACGGGGTGAACACCGGGGAGCTGTTTTTT. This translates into CASRGYGVNTGELFF.

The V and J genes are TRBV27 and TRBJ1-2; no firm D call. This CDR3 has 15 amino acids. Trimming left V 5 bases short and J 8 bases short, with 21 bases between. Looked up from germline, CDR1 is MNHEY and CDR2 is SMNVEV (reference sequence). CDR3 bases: TGTGCCAGCAGTCCCACGACCTCCGGGATTGGCGGCTACACCTTC. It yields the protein CASSPTTSGIGGYTF.

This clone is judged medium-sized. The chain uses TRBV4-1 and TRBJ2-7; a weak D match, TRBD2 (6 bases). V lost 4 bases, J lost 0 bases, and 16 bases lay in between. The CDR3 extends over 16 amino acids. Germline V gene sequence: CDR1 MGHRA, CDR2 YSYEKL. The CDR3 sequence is CASSLSREAYSYEQYF. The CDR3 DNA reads TGCGCCAGCAGCCTTTCAAGGGAGGCTTACTCCTACGAGCAGTACTTC.

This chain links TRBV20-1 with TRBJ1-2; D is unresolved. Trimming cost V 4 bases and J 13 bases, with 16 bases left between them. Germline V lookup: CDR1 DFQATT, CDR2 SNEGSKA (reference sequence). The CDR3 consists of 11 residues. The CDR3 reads CSAKEDGAPTF. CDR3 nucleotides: TGCAGTGCTAAGGAGGACGGCGCCCCCACCTTC.

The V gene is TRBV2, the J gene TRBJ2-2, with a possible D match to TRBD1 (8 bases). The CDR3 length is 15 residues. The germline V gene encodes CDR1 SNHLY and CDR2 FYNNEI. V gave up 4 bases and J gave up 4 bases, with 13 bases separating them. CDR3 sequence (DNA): TGTGCCAGCAGTGTAACAGGGGGGGGCACCGGGGAGCTGTTTTTT. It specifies CASSVTGGGTGELFF. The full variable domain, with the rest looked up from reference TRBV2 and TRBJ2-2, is EPEVTQTPSHQVTQMGQEVILRCVPISNHLYFYWYRQILGQKVEFLVSFYNNEISEKSEIFDDQFSVERPDGSNFTLKIRSTKLEDSAMYFCASSVTGGGTGELFFGEGSRLTVL.

The CDR3 loop reads CASSDNRSNQPQHF. In DNA form, the CDR3 reads TGTGCCAGCTCAGATAACAGGAGTAATCAGCCCCAGCATTTT. This rearrangement joins TRBV18 to TRBJ1-5; TRBD1 is a possible D gene (5 bases). This CDR3 spans 14 amino acids. In germline, CDR1 is KGHSH, CDR2 LQKENI. V was clipped by 5 bases and J by 4 bases, with 12 bases between them.

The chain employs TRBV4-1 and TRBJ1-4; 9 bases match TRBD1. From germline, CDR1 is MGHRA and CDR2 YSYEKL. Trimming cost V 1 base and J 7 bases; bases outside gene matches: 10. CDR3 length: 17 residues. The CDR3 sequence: CASSQGAGTGYIEKLFF. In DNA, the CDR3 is TGCGCCAGCAGCCAAGGGGCGGGGACAGGGTATATTGAAAAACTGTTTTTT.

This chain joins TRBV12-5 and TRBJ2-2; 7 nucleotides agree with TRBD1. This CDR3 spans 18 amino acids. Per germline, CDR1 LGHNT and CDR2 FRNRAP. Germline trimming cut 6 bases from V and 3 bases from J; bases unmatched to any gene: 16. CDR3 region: CASGATGATQLYTGELFF. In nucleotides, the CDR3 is TGTGCTAGTGGGGCAACAGGGGCGACCCAACTTTACACCGGGGAGCTGTTTTTT.

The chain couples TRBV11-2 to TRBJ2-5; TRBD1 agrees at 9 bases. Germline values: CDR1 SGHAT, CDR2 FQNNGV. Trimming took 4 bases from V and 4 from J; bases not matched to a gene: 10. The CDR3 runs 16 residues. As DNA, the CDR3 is TGTGCCAGCAGCTCCGGACAGGGGCCGAGCGTAGAGACCCAGTACTTC. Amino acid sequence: CASSSGQGPSVETQYF. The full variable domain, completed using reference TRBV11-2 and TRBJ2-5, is EAGVAQSPRYKIIEKRQSVAFWCNPISGHATLYWYQQILGQGPKLLIQFQNNGVVDDSQLPKDRFSAERLKGVDSTLKIQPAKLEDSAVYLCASSSGQGPSVETQYFGPGTRLLVL.

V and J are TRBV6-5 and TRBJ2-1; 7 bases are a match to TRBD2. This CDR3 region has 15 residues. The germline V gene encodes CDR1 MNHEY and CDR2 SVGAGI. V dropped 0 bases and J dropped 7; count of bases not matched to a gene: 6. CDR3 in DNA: TGTGCCAGCAGTTACTCTCAGACTAGCTGGAATGAGCAGTTCTTC. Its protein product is CASSYSQTSWNEQFF.

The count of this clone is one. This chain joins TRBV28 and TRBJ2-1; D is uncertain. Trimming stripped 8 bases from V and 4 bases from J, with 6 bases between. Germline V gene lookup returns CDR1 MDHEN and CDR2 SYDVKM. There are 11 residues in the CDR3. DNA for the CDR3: TGTGCCAGCGTAGAGTACAATGAGCAGTTCTTC. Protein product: CASVEYNEQFF.

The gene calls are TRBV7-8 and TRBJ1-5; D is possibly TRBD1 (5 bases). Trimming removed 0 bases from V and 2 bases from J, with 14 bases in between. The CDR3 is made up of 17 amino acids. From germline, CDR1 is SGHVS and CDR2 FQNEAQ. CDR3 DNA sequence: TGTGCCAGCAGCTTAGCGCCGGGGGTGGATCGCAATCAGCCCCAGCATTTT. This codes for CASSLAPGVDRNQPQHF.

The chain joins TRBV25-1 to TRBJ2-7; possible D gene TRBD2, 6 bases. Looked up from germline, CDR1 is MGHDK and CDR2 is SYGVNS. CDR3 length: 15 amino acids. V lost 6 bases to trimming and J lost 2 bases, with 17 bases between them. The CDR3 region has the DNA TGTGCCAGCAGGGCCGGGACTCTCGGGGCCTACGAGCAGTACTTC. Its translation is CASRAGTLGAYEQYF.

CDR3 coding DNA: TGTGCCAGCAGCTCGTTGGGACAGGGAAGCGACGAGCAGTACTTC. Translated, it gives CASSSLGQGSDEQYF. This chain links TRBV7-3 with TRBJ2-7; TRBD1 matches 9 bases. This CDR3 has 15 amino acids. Germline CDR1 and CDR2: SGHTA and FQGTGA. Trimming took 4 bases from V and 5 from J; bases not matched to a gene: 9.

DNA for the CDR3: TGTGCCAGCAGCCCCCGAGACAGGAACACCGGGGAGCTGTTTTTT. Translating it yields CASSPRDRNTGELFF. The chain employs TRBV7-8 and TRBJ2-2, with a weak D call TRBD1 (5 bases). CDR1 is SGHVS, CDR2 FQNEAQ, per germline. The germline V and J ends were trimmed by 5 bases and 1 base, with 11 bases remaining between them. The CDR3 contains 15 residues.

Written as DNA, the CDR3 is TGTGCCACCAGCAGAGTTCGAGACAGGGCTGAAGCTTTCTTT. This encodes CATSRVRDRAEAFF. The V call is TRBV15, the J call TRBJ1-1; TRBD1 agrees at 7 bases. V was pared by 1 base and J by 6 bases, with 5 bases of the junction left unmatched. The germline gives CDR1 LNHNV, CDR2 YYDKDF (reference sequence). This CDR3 spans 14 amino acids.